This paragraph reports one T cell receptor beta chain. The CDR3 sequence is 21 residues long. With V trimmed by 0 bases and J by 1 base, 19 bases remained unmatched. The sample originates from a study of blood T cell repertoires in COVID-19. Study context: Italy, Spain and the United States were the sources of the convalescent and acute COVID-19 samples. The analysed material was cDNA or gDNA that came from T cells, B-cell-depleted T cells, or PBMCs.

Authors' analysis steps: Estimates of nucleated cell counts were drawn from the amplification of reference gene primers. Some clones are missing from TCRdb's copy, which holds only in-frame ones; the method was immunoSEQ multiplex PCR. V, J and clone size reflect that table, while D and trimming were determined from the DNA. In the table there are 130,000 to 150,000 clones, roughly 90% of which are singletons. The sequence was collected from a human donor in a cohort sampled during active COVID-19. V gene TRBV23-1 combines with J gene TRBJ1-1; 8 bases match TRBD1. TRBV23-1 is placed among ORFs of uncertain function. The sequencing sample was made of peripheral blood. CDR3 in DNA: TGCGCCAGCAGTCAATCTCGGCGACAGGGGTCTAGGCACGTCGGGAACACTGAAGCTTTCTTT. This sequence encodes CASSQSRRQGSRHVGNTEAFF.